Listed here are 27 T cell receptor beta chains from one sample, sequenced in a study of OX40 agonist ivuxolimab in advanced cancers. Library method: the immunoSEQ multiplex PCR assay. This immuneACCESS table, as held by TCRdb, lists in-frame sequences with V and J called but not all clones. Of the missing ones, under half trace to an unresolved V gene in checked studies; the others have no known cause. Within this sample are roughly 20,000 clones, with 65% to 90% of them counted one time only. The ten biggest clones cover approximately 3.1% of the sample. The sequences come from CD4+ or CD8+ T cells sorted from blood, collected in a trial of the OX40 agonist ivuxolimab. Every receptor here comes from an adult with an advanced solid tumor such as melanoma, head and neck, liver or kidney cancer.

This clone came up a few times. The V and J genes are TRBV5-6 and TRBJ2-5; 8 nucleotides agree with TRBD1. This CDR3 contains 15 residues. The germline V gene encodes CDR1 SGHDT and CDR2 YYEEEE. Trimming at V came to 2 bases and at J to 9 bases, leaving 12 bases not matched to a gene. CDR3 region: CASSFRTGWSQAQYF. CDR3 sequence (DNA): TGTGCCAGCAGCTTTCGGACAGGGTGGAGTCAGGCCCAGTACTTC.

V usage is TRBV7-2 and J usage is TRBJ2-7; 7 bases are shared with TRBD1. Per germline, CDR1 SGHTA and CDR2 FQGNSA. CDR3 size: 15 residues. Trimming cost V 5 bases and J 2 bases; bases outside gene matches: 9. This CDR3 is CASSPGHRGAYEQYF. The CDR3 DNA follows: TGTGCCAGCAGCCCGGGCCACAGGGGAGCCTACGAGCAGTACTTC.

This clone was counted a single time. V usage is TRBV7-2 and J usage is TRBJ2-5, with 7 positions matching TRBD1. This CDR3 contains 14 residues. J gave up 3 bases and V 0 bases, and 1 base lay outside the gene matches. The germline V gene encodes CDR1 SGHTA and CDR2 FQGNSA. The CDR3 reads CASSLAGQKETQYF. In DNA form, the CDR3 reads TGTGCCAGCAGCTTAGCGGGACAGAAAGAGACCCAGTACTTC.

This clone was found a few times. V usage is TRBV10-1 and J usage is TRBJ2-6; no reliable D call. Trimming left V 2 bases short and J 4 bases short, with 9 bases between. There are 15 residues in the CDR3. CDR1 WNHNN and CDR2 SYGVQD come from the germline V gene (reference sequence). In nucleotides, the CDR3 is TGCGCCAGCAGTGAGGCAGGTACCGGGGCCAACGTCCTGACTTTC. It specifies CASSEAGTGANVLTF.

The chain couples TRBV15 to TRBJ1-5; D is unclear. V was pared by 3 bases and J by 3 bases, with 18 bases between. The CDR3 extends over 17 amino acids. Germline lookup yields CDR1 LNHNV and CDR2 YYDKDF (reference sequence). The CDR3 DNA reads TGTGCCACCAGCAGTGAACGAGCAGGAGTCGACAATCAGCCCCAGCATTTT. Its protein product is CATSSERAGVDNQPQHF. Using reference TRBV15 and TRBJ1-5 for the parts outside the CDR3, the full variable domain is DAMVIQNPRYQVTQFGKPVTLSCSQTLNHNVMYWYQQKSSQAPKLLFHYYDKDFNNEADTPDNFQSRRPNTSFCFLDIRSPGLGDTAMYLCATSSERAGVDNQPQHFGDGTRLSIL.

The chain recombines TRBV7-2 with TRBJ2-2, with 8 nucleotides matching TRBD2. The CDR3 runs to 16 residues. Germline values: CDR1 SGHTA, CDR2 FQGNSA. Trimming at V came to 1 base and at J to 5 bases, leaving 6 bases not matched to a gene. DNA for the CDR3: TGTGCCAGCAGCTTAGAAGGGGCGGGGGGTACCGGGGAGCTGTTTTTT. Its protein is CASSLEGAGGTGELFF.

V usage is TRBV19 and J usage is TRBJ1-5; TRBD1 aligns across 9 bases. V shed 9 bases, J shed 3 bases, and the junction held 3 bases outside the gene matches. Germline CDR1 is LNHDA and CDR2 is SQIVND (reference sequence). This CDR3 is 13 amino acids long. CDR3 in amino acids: CASGQGFNQPQHF. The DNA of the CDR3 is TGTGCCAGCGGACAGGGGTTCAATCAGCCCCAGCATTTT.

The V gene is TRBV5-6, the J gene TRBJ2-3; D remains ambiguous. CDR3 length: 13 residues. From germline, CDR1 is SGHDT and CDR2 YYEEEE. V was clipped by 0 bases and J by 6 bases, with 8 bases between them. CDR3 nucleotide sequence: TGTGCCAGCAGCTTGGGGGCGGAGGATACGCAGTATTTT. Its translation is CASSLGAEDTQYF.

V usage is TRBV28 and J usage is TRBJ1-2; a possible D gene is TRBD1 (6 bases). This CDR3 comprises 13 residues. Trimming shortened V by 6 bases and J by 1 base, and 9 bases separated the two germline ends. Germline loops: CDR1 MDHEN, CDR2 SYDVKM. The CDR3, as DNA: TGTGCCAGCAGGCCACAGGGTAACTATGGCTACACCTTC. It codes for CASRPQGNYGYTF.

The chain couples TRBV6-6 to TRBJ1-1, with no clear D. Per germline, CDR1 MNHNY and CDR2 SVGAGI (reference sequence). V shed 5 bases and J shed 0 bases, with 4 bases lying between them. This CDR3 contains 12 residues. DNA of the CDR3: TGTGCCAGCAGTCCAGTGAACACTGAAGCTTTCTTT. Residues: CASSPVNTEAFF.

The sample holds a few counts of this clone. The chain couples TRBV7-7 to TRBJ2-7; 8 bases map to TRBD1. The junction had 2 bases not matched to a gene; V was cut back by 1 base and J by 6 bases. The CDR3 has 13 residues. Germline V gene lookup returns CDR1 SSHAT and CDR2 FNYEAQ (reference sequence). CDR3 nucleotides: TGTGCCAGCAGCTTAGATGGGACAGGCGAGCAGTACTTC. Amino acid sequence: CASSLDGTGEQYF.

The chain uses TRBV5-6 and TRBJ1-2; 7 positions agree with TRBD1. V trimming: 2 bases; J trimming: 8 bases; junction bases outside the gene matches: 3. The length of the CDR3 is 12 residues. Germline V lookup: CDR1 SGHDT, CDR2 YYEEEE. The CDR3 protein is CASSFRQGGYTF. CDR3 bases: TGTGCCAGCAGCTTTCGACAGGGAGGCTACACCTTC.

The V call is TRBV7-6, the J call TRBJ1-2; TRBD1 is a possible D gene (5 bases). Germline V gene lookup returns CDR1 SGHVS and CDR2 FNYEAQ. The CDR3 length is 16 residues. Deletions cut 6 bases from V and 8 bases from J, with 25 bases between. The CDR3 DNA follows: TGTGCCAGCAGTCGCCAGCCTGACGGGGGAAGGGGAGGCTACACCTTC. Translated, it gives CASSRQPDGGRGGYTF.

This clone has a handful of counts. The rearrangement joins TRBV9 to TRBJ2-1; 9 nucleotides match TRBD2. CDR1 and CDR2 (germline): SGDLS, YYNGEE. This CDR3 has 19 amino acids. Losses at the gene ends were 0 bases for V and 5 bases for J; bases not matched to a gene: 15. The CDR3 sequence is CASSVGGGAGYVWDNEQFF. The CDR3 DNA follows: TGTGCCAGCAGCGTAGGCGGGGGGGCAGGGTACGTATGGGACAATGAGCAGTTCTTC.

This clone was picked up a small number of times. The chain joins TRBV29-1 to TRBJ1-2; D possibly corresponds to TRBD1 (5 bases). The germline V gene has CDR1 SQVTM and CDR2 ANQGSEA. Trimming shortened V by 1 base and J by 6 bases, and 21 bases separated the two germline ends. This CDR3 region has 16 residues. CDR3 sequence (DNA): TGCAGCGTTGAAGCCCACTCGACAGTTCGAGATGATGGCTACACCTTC. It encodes CSVEAHSTVRDDGYTF. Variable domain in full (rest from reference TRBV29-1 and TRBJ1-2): SAVISQKPSRDICQRGTSLTIQCQVDSQVTMMFWYRQQPGQSLTLIATANQGSEATYESGFVIDKFPISRPNLTFSTLTVSNMSPEDSSIYLCSVEAHSTVRDDGYTFGSGTRLTVV.

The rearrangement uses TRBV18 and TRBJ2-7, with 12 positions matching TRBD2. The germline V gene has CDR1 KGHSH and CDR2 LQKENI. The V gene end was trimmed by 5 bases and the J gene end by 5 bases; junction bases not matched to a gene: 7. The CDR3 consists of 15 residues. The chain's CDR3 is CASSTRLAGEDEQYF. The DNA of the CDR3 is TGTGCCAGCTCAACCAGACTAGCGGGAGAAGACGAGCAGTACTTC.

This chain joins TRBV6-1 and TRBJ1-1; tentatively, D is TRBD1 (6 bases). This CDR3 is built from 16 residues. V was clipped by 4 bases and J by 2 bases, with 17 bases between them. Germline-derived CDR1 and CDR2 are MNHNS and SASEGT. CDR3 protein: CASSARTGGRNTEAFF. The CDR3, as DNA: TGTGCCAGCAGTGCGAGGACGGGGGGCCGAAACACTGAAGCTTTCTTT.

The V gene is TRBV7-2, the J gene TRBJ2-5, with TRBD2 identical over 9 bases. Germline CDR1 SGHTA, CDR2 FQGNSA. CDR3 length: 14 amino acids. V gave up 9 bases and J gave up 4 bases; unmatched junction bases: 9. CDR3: CASGASGVRETQYF. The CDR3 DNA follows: TGTGCCAGTGGGGCTAGCGGGGTGCGAGAGACCCAGTACTTC.

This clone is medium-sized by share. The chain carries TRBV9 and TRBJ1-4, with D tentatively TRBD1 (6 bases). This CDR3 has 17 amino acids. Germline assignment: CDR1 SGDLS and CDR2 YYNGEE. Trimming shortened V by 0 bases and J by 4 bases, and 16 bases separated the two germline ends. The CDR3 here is CASSVEQGVGFNEKLFF. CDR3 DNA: TGTGCCAGCAGCGTAGAACAGGGAGTAGGGTTTAATGAAAAACTGTTTTTT.

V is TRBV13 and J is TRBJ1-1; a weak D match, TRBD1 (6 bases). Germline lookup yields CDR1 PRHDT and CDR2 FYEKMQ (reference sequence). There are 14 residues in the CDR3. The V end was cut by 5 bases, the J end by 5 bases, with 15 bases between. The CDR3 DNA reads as TGTGCCAGCAGCCCCGACAGGTCACTTACTGAAGCTTTCTTT. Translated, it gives CASSPDRSLTEAFF.

The CDR3, as DNA: TGTGCCAGCAGCTCCAGGACTAGCGGGAGCCTCGAGCAGTACTTC. Translation gives CASSSRTSGSLEQYF. The V call is TRBV7-2, the J call TRBJ2-7; 13 nucleotides agree with TRBD2. Germline V gives CDR1 SGHTA, CDR2 FQGNSA. The CDR3 is 15 residues long. The V and J ends lost 4 bases and 6 bases, in that order; junction bases with no gene match: 6.

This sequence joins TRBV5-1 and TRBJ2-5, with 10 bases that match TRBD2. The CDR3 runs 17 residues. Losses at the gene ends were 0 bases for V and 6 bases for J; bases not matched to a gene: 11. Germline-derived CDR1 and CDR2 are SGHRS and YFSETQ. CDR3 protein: CASSLDFSGGSKQTQYF. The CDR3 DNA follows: TGCGCCAGCAGCTTGGACTTTAGCGGGGGGTCCAAACAGACCCAGTACTTC.

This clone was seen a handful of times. CDR3 DNA sequence: TGTGCCAGCAGCTTGGGTCTGGGAAGTATCGGCGAGCAGTACTTC. This translates into CASSLGLGSIGEQYF. The chain employs TRBV5-4 and TRBJ2-7; D remains unclear. Germline values: CDR1 SGHNT, CDR2 YYREEE (reference sequence). The CDR3 runs 15 residues. The V end lost 0 bases, the J end lost 6 bases, and 16 bases lay between the germline ends.

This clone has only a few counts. Written as DNA, the CDR3 is TGTGCCAGCAGCCGGACAGGGGGCACCGGGGAGCTGTTTTTT. Translated: CASSRTGGTGELFF. This chain connects TRBV6-4 to TRBJ2-2; 10 bases are shared with TRBD1. The junction had 2 bases not matched to a gene; V was cut back by 6 bases and J by 4 bases. Germline assignment: CDR1 MRHNA and CDR2 SNTAGT. The CDR3 consists of 14 residues.

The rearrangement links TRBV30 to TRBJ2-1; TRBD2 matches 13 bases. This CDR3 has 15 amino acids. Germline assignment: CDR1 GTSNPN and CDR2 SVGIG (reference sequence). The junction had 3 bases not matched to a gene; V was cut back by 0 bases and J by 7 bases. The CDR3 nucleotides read TGTGCCTGGAGTGTACGACTAGCGGGAGGTAATGAGCAGTTCTTC. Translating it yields CAWSVRLAGGNEQFF.

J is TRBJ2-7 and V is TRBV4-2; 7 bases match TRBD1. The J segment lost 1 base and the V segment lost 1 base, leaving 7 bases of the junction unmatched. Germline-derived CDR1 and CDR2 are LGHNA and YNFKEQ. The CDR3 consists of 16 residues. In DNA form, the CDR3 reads TGTGCCAGCAGCCAAGCCGTGACAGGGCTATCCTACGAGCAGTACTTC. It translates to CASSQAVTGLSYEQYF.

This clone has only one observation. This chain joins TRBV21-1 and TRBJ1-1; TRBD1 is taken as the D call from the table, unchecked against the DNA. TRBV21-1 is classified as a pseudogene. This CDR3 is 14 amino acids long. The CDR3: CASSAPGGSTEAFF. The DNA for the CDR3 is TGTGCCAGCAGCGCCCCAGGGGGAAGCACTGAAGCTTTCTTT.